This TCR beta chain originates from a study of cytomegalovirus exposure and HLA in healthy donors. General observations from the study: In most subjects, TCR beta sequences reportedly gave accurate predictions of HLA-A and HLA-B alleles.

The PCR had 60 Vbeta and 13 Jbeta primers. Original processing methods: Later, 65 million to 85 million unique TCR beta chains were counted in an analysis, and about 12 million of them were shared. Profiled with immunoSEQ multiplex PCR; TCRdb holds only in-frame clones, not every one. That table supplies the V and J calls and clone size; D and trimming were determined from the DNA. Seen here are over 140,000 clones, approximately 82% observed once, and the top ten hold about 1.4%. Germline CDR1 reads SGHDT; CDR2 reads YYEEEE. V lost 4 bases to trimming and J lost 5 bases; unmatched junction nucleotides: 7. This CDR3 is built from 14 residues. As concerns this clone: Its antigen is not known.

This clonotype was sampled from a man under 40 in good health and CMV-seropositive. This chain joins TRBV5-6 and TRBJ2-5; 8 bases map to TRBD2. Sequencing was carried out using PBMCs. As DNA, the CDR3 is TGTGCCAGCAGCACTAGCGGATCCAAGGAGACCCAGTACTTC. It codes for CASSTSGSKETQYF. The variable domain in full, with the rest retrieved from reference TRBV5-6 and TRBJ2-5, is DAGVTQSPTHLIKTRGQQVTLRCSPKSGHDTVSWYQQALGQGPQFIFQYYEEEERQRGNFPDRFSGHQFPNYSSELNVNALLLGDSALYLCASSTSGSKETQYFGPGTRLLVL.